These 11 T cell receptor beta chains were sequenced from one sample in a study of shared clonotypes between healthy human individuals. Naive CD8 cells lacked CD45RO and underwent positive selection for CCR7, leaving out terminally differentiated effector memory CD45RA+ cells. Measured with immunoSEQ multiplex PCR; TCRdb has only the in-frame clones, and not every one. The sample holds 760,000 or so clones, 90% to 97% seen once. The sequencing input was naive CD8+ T cells sorted from blood. Every receptor here comes from a man aged 25 to 45 in good health.

The V gene is TRBV7-8, the J gene TRBJ2-7; D is unresolved. Trimming took 3 bases from V and 6 from J, leaving 9 bases between them. Germline CDR1 is SGHVS and CDR2 is FQNEAQ. This CDR3 has 12 residues. CDR3 DNA sequence: TGTGCCAGCAGCTTGTTTGGTTCCGAGCAGTACTTC. It is translated as CASSLFGSEQYF.

This clone has only one observation. The chain employs TRBV5-5 and TRBJ2-1; D is ambiguous. CDR1 SGHKS and CDR2 YYEKEE come from the germline V gene (reference sequence). With 4 bases removed from V and 5 bases from J, the gap between germline ends came to 16 bases. The CDR3 totals 15 residues. The DNA of the CDR3 is TGTGCCAGCAGCCTATCCCCGTCTCGTAACAATGAGCAGTTCTTC. Its translation is CASSLSPSRNNEQFF.

The chain joins TRBV2 to TRBJ2-5; 8 bases agree with TRBD1. The germline V gene has CDR1 SNHLY and CDR2 FYNNEI. This CDR3 is 14 amino acids long. V trimming: 2 bases; J trimming: 1 base; junction bases outside the gene matches: 0. The CDR3 sequence: CASSEQGAQETQYF. In DNA form, the CDR3 reads TGTGCCAGCAGTGAACAGGGGGCCCAAGAGACCCAGTACTTC.

The rearrangement uses TRBV5-1 and TRBJ2-1; 9 nucleotides line up with TRBD1. Germline V gives CDR1 SGHRS, CDR2 YFSETQ. Trimming cost V 5 bases and J 8 bases; bases outside gene matches: 5. There are 13 residues in the CDR3. CDR3 protein: CASSEQGADEQFF. The CDR3, as DNA: TGCGCCAGCAGTGAACAGGGGGCAGATGAGCAGTTCTTC.

V is TRBV4-1 and J is TRBJ2-3; no reliable D call. Trimming left V 0 bases short and J 2 bases short, with 9 bases between. The CDR3 is 15 amino acids. Germline V gene data show CDR1 as MGHRA and CDR2 as YSYEKL. CDR3 residues: CASSQDSYITDTQYF. The CDR3 DNA is TGCGCCAGCAGCCAAGATTCCTATATCACAGATACGCAGTATTTT.

CDR3 amino acids: CASSWRGYEQFF. The CDR3 DNA is TGTGCCAGCAGTTGGAGGGGTTATGAGCAGTTCTTC. The chain couples TRBV27 to TRBJ2-1, with D perhaps TRBD2 (6 bases). Trimming stripped 4 bases from V and 8 bases from J, with 9 bases between. This CDR3 spans 12 amino acids. Germline values: CDR1 MNHEY, CDR2 SMNVEV (reference sequence).

J is TRBJ2-1 and V is TRBV5-1, with D perhaps matching TRBD2 (5 bases). Trimming removed 4 bases at V and 0 bases at J, with 14 bases between. Germline V gives CDR1 SGHRS, CDR2 YFSETQ. The CDR3 totals 16 residues. The CDR3 is CASSQAELSSYNEQFF. The CDR3 nucleotides read TGCGCCAGCAGCCAAGCGGAATTGAGCTCCTACAATGAGCAGTTCTTC. Full variable domain (rest looked up from reference TRBV5-1 and TRBJ2-1): KAGVTQTPRYLIKTRGQQVTLSCSPISGHRSVSWYQQTPGQGLQFLFEYFSETQRNKGNFPGRFSGRQFSNSRSEMNVSTLELGDSALYLCASSQAELSSYNEQFFGPGTRLTVL.

This rearrangement joins TRBV5-4 to TRBJ2-3; no reliable D call. The CDR3 loop spans 15 amino acids. V lost 3 bases and J 3 bases, leaving 14 bases between the germline ends. The germline gives CDR1 SGHNT, CDR2 YYREEE (reference sequence). The CDR3 DNA reads as TGTGCCAGCAGCTCCCCTACTGAGGATACAGATACGCAGTATTTT. Translated: CASSSPTEDTDTQYF.

The rearrangement joins TRBV10-1 to TRBJ1-3, with D maybe TRBD1 (5 bases). Germline assignment: CDR1 WNHNN and CDR2 SYGVQD (reference sequence). There are 15 residues in the CDR3. The V gene lost 1 base and the J gene lost 2 bases, with 9 bases spanning the gap. The CDR3 nucleotides read TGCGCCAGCAGTGAGTGGTCGGGGCCTGGAAACACCATATATTTT. Translating gives CASSEWSGPGNTIYF.

This chain joins TRBV27 and TRBJ2-1; 10 bases match TRBD2. Germline CDR1 is MNHEY and CDR2 is SMNVEV (reference sequence). V lost 5 bases and J lost 5; bases outside the gene matches: 0. The CDR3 covers 13 residues. CDR3 protein: CASSGLADNEQFF. The DNA for the CDR3 is TGTGCCAGCAGTGGACTAGCGGACAATGAGCAGTTCTTC.

The chain carries TRBV5-1 and TRBJ2-1; TRBD1 agrees at 11 bases. Trimming took 4 bases from V and 7 from J; bases not matched to a gene: 7. CDR3 length equals 15 residues. Germline-derived CDR1 and CDR2 are SGHRS and YFSETQ. As DNA, the CDR3 is TGCGCCAGCAGCCCGGGGACAGGGGGGAGAAATGAGCAGTTCTTC. Translated, it gives CASSPGTGGRNEQFF.